This TCR beta chain was retrieved from a study of shared clonotypes between healthy human individuals. The data were produced by immunoSEQ multiplex PCR, yet TCRdb's version contains in-frame clones alone and is incomplete. The sample holds 2 million or so clones, 85% to 95% seen once. The CDR3 is 15 amino acids. The V segment lost 0 bases and the J segment 4 bases; nucleotides outside the gene matches: 2. CDR1 is SGHTA, CDR2 FQGTGA, per germline. The sequence was obtained from a young man in good health. Specimen: naive CD4+ T cells sorted from blood. Regarding subset: CD45RA+ positively selected. This rearrangement joins TRBV7-3 to TRBJ2-2, with 7 bases fitting TRBD1. The CDR3 sequence: CASSLTGDSTGELFF. The CDR3 region has the DNA TGTGCCAGCAGCTTAACAGGGGACAGCACCGGGGAGCTGTTTTTT. Based on the CDR3 plus reference TRBV7-3 and TRBJ2-2, the full variable domain is GAGVSQTPSNKVTEKGKYVELRCDPISGHTALYWYRQSLGQGPEFLIYFQGTGAADDSGLPNDRFFAVRPEGSVSTLKIQRTERGDSAVYLCASSLTGDSTGELFFGEGSRLTVL.